The 9 T cell receptor beta chains listed next were all sequenced from one sample in a study of cytomegalovirus exposure and HLA in healthy donors. Both 60 Vbeta primers and 13 Jbeta primers went into the PCR. The method was immunoSEQ multiplex PCR; TCRdb's version includes in-frame clones alone and lacks a portion of them. The repertoire holds roughly 120,000 clones, with around 80% as singletons. Sequencing was carried out using PBMCs. The source of these receptors is a woman aged 25 to 39 in good health and CMV-seronegative.

The V and J genes are TRBV9 and TRBJ2-2; D unclear. V lost 1 base and J 3 bases, leaving 10 bases between the germline ends. The CDR3 loop spans 15 amino acids. Germline V gives CDR1 SGDLS, CDR2 YYNGEE. The CDR3 loop reads CASSVFSSDTGELFF. CDR3 nucleotides: TGTGCCAGCAGCGTATTTTCCTCTGACACCGGGGAGCTGTTTTTT.

DNA of the CDR3: TGTGCCAGCAGCCAAGATATTGAGAGCGGGAGGCCTTTCTACGAGCAGTACTTC. Residues: CASSQDIESGRPFYEQYF. The chain couples TRBV4-2 to TRBJ2-7; TRBD2 matches at 9 bases. V was pared by 0 bases and J by 3 bases, with 12 bases of the junction left unmatched. CDR1 and CDR2 (germline): LGHNA, YNFKEQ. CDR3 length equals 18 residues.

The V gene is TRBV5-1, the J gene TRBJ1-4; 7 nucleotides line up with TRBD1. CDR1 is SGHRS, CDR2 YFSETQ, per germline. Unmatched junction bases numbered 17, after V lost 4 bases and J lost 8 bases. The CDR3 has 17 amino acids. The CDR3 DNA follows: TGCGCCAGCAGCCGACTACAACAGGGGCTTCGCGAGGAAAAACTGTTTTTT. Amino acids: CASSRLQQGLREEKLFF.

The rearrangement joins TRBV5-1 to TRBJ1-1; D remains ambiguous. Germline lookup yields CDR1 SGHRS and CDR2 YFSETQ. The CDR3 is 16 residues long. Deletions cut 5 bases from V and 1 base from J, with 18 bases between. Written as DNA, the CDR3 is TGCGCCAGCAGTTTAACATATTCCACAGAGAACACTGAAGCTTTCTTT. Translating it yields CASSLTYSTENTEAFF.

CDR3 coding DNA: TGCAGCGTTGAAGAAGAAAGGGGGCTGAACTATGGCTACACCTTC. Its translation: CSVEEERGLNYGYTF. This chain joins TRBV29-1 and TRBJ1-2; 7 positions match TRBD1. V gave up 0 bases and J gave up 2 bases; unmatched junction bases: 6. The CDR3 is 15 amino acids. CDR1 and CDR2 (germline): SQVTM, ANQGSEA.

This clone was picked up one time. This chain uses TRBV5-1 with TRBJ1-1; TRBD1 aligns across 9 bases. This CDR3 spans 13 amino acids. In germline, CDR1 is SGHRS, CDR2 YFSETQ. After removal of 4 bases from V and 8 bases from J, the junction contained 6 bases not matched to a gene. Here the CDR3 DNA reads TGCGCCAGCAGCGCCTCCGGGACAGGGGAAGCTTTCTTT. Protein product: CASSASGTGEAFF.

This clone appeared once. This chain joins TRBV29-1 and TRBJ2-3; D perhaps matches TRBD2 (6 bases). This CDR3 contains 11 residues. The V and J ends lost 6 bases and 3 bases respectively, with 7 bases between them. CDR1 is SQVTM and CDR2 is ANQGSEA in the germline V gene. The CDR3 DNA reads TGCAGCGTCAGCGGGACAGATACGCAGTATTTT. Translation: CSVSGTDTQYF.

The V gene is TRBV27, the J gene TRBJ2-5, with TRBD1 as a possible D gene (6 bases). The DNA end is a closer match to TRBJ2-7, so the J assignment may be wrong. The germline CDR1 and CDR2 sequences are MNHEY and SMNVEV (reference sequence). CDR3 length equals 16 residues. CDR3 in amino acids: CASSPMKGDETYEQYF. Written as DNA, the CDR3 is TGTGCCAGCAGTCCCATGAAGGGGGACGAGACCTACGAGCAGTACTTC.

This chain connects TRBV19 to TRBJ1-2, with TRBD1 identical over 8 bases. Germline V gene sequence: CDR1 LNHDA, CDR2 SQIVND (reference sequence). Unmatched junction bases numbered 23, after V lost 4 bases and J lost 7 bases. This CDR3 is 19 amino acids long. For the CDR3, the DNA is TGTGCCAGTAGTACCCCGCCCGGGACAGGTCCCCTTTCGGGACTTGGCTACACCTTC. Protein sequence: CASSTPPGTGPLSGLGYTF.